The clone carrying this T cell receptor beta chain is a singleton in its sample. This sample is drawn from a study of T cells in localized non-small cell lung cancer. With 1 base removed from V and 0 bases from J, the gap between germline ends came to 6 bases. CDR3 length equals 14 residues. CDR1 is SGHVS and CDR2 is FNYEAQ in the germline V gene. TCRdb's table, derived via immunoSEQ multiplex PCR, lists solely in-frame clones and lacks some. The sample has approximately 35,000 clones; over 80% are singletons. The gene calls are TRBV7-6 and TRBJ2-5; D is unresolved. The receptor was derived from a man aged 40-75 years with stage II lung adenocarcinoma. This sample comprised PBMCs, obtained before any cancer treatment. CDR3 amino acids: CASSLDRNQETQYF. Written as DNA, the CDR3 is TGTGCCAGCAGCTTAGACCGCAACCAAGAGACCCAGTACTTC.